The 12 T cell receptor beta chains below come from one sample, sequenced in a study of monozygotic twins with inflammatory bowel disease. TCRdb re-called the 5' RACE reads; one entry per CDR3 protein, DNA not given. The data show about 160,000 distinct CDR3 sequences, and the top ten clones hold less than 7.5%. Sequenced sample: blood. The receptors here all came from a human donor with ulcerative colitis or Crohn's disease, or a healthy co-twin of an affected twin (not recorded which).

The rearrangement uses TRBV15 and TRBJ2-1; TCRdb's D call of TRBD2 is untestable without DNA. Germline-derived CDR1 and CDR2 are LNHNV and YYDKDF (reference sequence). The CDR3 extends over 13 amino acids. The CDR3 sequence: CATSRAKRDEQFF.

The CDR3 sequence: CSAQEGNEQFF. The V gene is TRBV20-1, the J gene TRBJ2-1; absent DNA, TCRdb's TRBD2 call cannot be checked. This CDR3 spans 11 amino acids. Germline V gene lookup returns CDR1 DFQATT and CDR2 SNEGSKA (reference sequence).

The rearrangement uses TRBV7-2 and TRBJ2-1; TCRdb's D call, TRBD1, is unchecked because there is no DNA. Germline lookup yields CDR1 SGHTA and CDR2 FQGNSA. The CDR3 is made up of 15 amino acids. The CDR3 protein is CASSLRRGLRDEQFF. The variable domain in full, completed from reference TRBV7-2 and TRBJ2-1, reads GAGVSQSPSNKVTEKGKDVELRCDPISGHTALYWYRQSLGQGLEFLIYFQGNSAPDKSGLPSDRFSAERTGGSVSTLTIQRTQQEDSAVYLCASSLRRGLRDEQFFGPGTRLTVL.

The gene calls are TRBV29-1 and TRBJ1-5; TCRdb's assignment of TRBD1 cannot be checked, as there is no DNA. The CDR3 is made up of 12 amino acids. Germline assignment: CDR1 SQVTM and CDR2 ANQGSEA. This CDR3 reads CSVEGVGQPQHF.

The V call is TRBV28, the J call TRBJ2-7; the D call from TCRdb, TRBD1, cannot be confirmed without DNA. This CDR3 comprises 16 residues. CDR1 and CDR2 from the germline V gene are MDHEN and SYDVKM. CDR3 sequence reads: CASSSGFIGGSHEQYF.

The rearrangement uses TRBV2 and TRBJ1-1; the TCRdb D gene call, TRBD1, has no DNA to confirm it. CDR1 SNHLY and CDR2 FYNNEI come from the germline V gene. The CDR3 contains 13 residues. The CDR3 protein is CASSRGTGIQAFF.

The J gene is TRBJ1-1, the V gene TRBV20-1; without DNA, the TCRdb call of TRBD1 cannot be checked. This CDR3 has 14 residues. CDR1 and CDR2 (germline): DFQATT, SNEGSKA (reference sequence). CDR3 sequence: CSALRQGKLAEAFF.

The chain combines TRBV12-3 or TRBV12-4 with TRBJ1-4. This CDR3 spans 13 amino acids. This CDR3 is CASSRDWSEKLFF.

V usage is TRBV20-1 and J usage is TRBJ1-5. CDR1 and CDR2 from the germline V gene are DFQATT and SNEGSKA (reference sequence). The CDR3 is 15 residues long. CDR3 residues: CSARDQRDSNQPQHF.

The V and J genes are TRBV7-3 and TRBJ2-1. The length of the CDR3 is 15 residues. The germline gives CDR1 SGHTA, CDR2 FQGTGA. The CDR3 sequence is CASSSLGRSYNEQFF.

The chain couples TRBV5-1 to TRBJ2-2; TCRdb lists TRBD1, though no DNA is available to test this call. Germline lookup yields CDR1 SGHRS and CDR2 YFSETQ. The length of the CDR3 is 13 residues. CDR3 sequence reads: CASSPPLTGELFF. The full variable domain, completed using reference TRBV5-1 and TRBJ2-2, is KAGVTQTPRYLIKTRGQQVTLSCSPISGHRSVSWYQQTPGQGLQFLFEYFSETQRNKGNFPGRFSGRQFSNSRSEMNVSTLELGDSALYLCASSPPLTGELFFGEGSRLTVL.

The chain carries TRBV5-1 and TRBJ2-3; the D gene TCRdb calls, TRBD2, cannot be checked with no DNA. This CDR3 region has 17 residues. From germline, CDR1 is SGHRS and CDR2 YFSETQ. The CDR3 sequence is CASSLGGSGRATDTQYF.